This record concerns one TCR beta chain sequence. The CDR3 spans 13 residues. Trimming shortened V by 4 bases and J by 6 bases, and 10 bases separated the two germline ends. Germline loops: CDR1 LNHDA, CDR2 SQIVND (reference sequence). This sample was included in a study of blood T cell repertoires in COVID-19. Libraries were prepared by immunoSEQ multiplex PCR; TCRdb keeps only in-frame clonotypes and omits some of them. Altogether approximately 200,000 clones are present, around four fifths being singletons, with the ten largest covering under 5.5%. Sequencing was done on a sample of peripheral blood. The chain has TRBV19 and TRBJ1-5; tentatively, D is TRBD1 (6 bases). The source is a woman aged 25 to 39 with acute or convalescent COVID-19. The CDR3 loop reads CASSRAGVQPQHF. As DNA, the CDR3 is TGTGCCAGTAGTAGGGCAGGGGTTCAGCCCCAGCATTTT.